One and the same sample provided the 32 T cell receptor beta chains below, sequenced in a study of control samples from healthy donors and cancer patients. Method: immunoSEQ multiplex PCR; TCRdb's copy keeps in-frame clones and lacks some. The sample holds approximately 100,000 clones; around 86% are singletons and the top ten take roughly 21%. Sequenced material: blood. The source is a young man in good health.

This chain links TRBV4-1 with TRBJ2-2; TRBD2 matches 8 bases. Germline loops: CDR1 MGHRA, CDR2 YSYEKL. Losses at the gene ends were 3 bases for V and 5 bases for J; bases not matched to a gene: 8. The CDR3 is 16 residues long. CDR3 region: CASSHLAGGGTGELFF. The CDR3 DNA reads as TGCGCCAGCAGCCACCTGGCGGGGGGTGGTACCGGGGAGCTGTTTTTT.

Regarding this clone: Other DNA variants within this sample encode the same CDR3. This chain connects TRBV6-5 to TRBJ1-2, with D tentatively TRBD1 (6 bases). Germline V CDR1 and CDR2: MNHEY, SVGAGI. V lost 6 bases, J lost 0 bases, and 8 bases lay in between. The CDR3 length is 13 residues. The CDR3 region has the DNA TGTGCCAGCAGCTGGACAGCTAACTATGGCTACACCTTC. Translation: CASSWTANYGYTF.

The rearrangement uses TRBV7-2 and TRBJ1-3; 7 bases match TRBD1. Germline CDR1 is SGHTA and CDR2 is FQGNSA. The CDR3 has 16 residues. Trimming cost V 5 bases and J 0 bases; bases outside gene matches: 7. Here the CDR3 DNA reads TGTGCCAGCAGCCTTAGACAGGGACTCTCTGGAAACACCATATATTTT. Translating it yields CASSLRQGLSGNTIYF.

In DNA form, the CDR3 reads TGTGCCAGCAGCCCGAGCGGGCAGACGGGCTACACCTTC. Protein sequence: CASSPSGQTGYTF. The chain uses TRBV14 and TRBJ1-2; D not certain. The V end lost 4 bases, the J end lost 8 bases, and 14 bases lay between the germline ends. Germline values: CDR1 SGHDN, CDR2 FVKESK. The CDR3 totals 13 residues. The variable domain in full, completed from reference TRBV14 and TRBJ1-2, reads EAGVTQFPSHSVIEKGQTVTLRCDPISGHDNLYWYRRVMGKEIKFLLHFVKESKQDESGMPNNRFLAERTGGTYSTLKVQPAELEDSGVYFCASSPSGQTGYTFGSGTRLTVV.

The genes are TRBV3-1 (or the pseudogene TRBV3-2) and TRBJ2-3; 12 nucleotides match TRBD2. V was pared by 0 bases and J by 6 bases, with 16 bases of the junction left unmatched. CDR3 length equals 20 residues. Germline CDR1 is LGHDT and CDR2 is YNNKEL (reference sequence). The CDR3 loop reads CASSQEELRASGGAWDTQYF. The CDR3 nucleotides are TGTGCCAGCAGCCAAGAGGAGCTACGGGCTAGCGGGGGGGCCTGGGATACGCAGTATTTT.

The chain joins TRBV7-9 to TRBJ2-5; no definite D call. This CDR3 comprises 11 residues. Trimming stripped 5 bases from V and 5 bases from J, with 6 bases between. Germline CDR1 SEHNR, CDR2 FQNEAQ (reference sequence). CDR3 coding DNA: TGTGCCAGCAGCATGGGGGAGACCCAGTACTTC. Protein product: CASSMGETQYF. The full variable domain, with the rest looked up from reference TRBV7-9 and TRBJ2-5, is DTGVSQNPRHKITKRGQNVTFRCDPISEHNRLYWYRQTLGQGPEFLTYFQNEAQLEKSRLLSDRFSAERPKGSFSTLEIQRTEQGDSAMYLCASSMGETQYFGPGTRLLVL.

The chain joins TRBV18 to TRBJ1-2; 10 nucleotides line up with TRBD1. The V gene end was trimmed by 5 bases and the J gene end by 2 bases; junction bases not matched to a gene: 5. CDR1 and CDR2 (germline): KGHSH, LQKENI. CDR3 length: 15 residues. This CDR3 reads CASSAPGQGNYGYTF. The CDR3 DNA follows: TGTGCCAGCTCAGCTCCGGGACAGGGGAACTATGGCTACACCTTC.

The chain recombines TRBV3-1 (or the pseudogene TRBV3-2) with TRBJ1-1, with 9 nucleotides matching TRBD1. V shed 4 bases and J 8 bases; nucleotides not matched to a gene: 2. This CDR3 contains 12 residues. Germline V lookup: CDR1 LGHDT, CDR2 YNNKEL (reference sequence). The CDR3 here is CASSLGTGEAFF. For the CDR3, the DNA is TGTGCCAGCAGCCTCGGGACAGGGGAAGCTTTCTTT.

V and J are TRBV12-3 or TRBV12-4 and TRBJ1-1; D possibly corresponds to TRBD1 (6 bases). This CDR3 comprises 13 residues. V lost 8 bases and J 2 bases, leaving 12 bases between the germline ends. The CDR3 is CASALGGNTEAFF. CDR3 sequence (DNA): TGTGCCAGCGCCTTGGGGGGCAACACTGAAGCTTTCTTT.

The gene calls are TRBV5-1 and TRBJ2-1; a weak D match, TRBD1 (5 bases). V dropped 0 bases and J dropped 7 bases, with 17 bases sitting between them. Per the germline V gene, CDR1 is SGHRS and CDR2 is YFSETQ. This CDR3 has 16 amino acids. CDR3 region: CASSLELSGSGNEQFF. The CDR3 DNA follows: TGCGCCAGCAGCTTGGAATTATCCGGGTCAGGGAATGAGCAGTTCTTC.

This chain joins TRBV6-1 and TRBJ2-5, with 7 bases that match TRBD1. Germline V CDR1 and CDR2: MNHNS, SASEGT. V dropped 7 bases and J dropped 1; count of bases not matched to a gene: 6. The CDR3 runs 14 residues. The CDR3 coding sequence is TGTGCCAGCATACGGGACAGATTCCAAGAGACCCAGTACTTC. Its translation is CASIRDRFQETQYF.

This chain uses TRBV6-6 with TRBJ1-5, with TRBD1 as a possible D gene (5 bases). V was trimmed by 6 bases and J by 3 bases, leaving 18 bases between them. The germline V gene encodes CDR1 MNHNY and CDR2 SVGAGI (reference sequence). CDR3 size: 16 residues. The CDR3 is CASSPHGRVDNQPQHF. The CDR3 nucleotides read TGTGCCAGCAGCCCACACGGCAGGGTCGACAATCAGCCCCAGCATTTT.

The chain is built from TRBV11-2 and TRBJ1-1; 8 bases match TRBD1. Trimming removed 4 bases from V and 1 base from J; junction bases left unmatched: 14. Germline V gene sequence: CDR1 SGHAT, CDR2 FQNNGV. The CDR3 has 18 residues. CDR3 sequence reads: CASSSPAQGASWNTEAFF. CDR3 nucleotide sequence: TGTGCCAGCAGCTCTCCTGCCCAGGGGGCAAGTTGGAACACTGAAGCTTTCTTT.

This clone was counted a single time. The chain couples TRBV27 to TRBJ1-1; D call uncertain. CDR1 and CDR2 (germline): MNHEY, SMNVEV (reference sequence). The V and J ends lost 3 bases and 3 bases respectively, with 11 bases between them. CDR3 length: 14 residues. CDR3 sequence: CASSFIGMYTEAFF. The CDR3 DNA reads TGTGCCAGCAGTTTTATAGGGATGTACACTGAAGCTTTCTTT.

The V call is TRBV5-6, the J call TRBJ1-1; tentatively, D is TRBD1 (5 bases). CDR1 SGHDT and CDR2 YYEEEE come from the germline V gene. Trimming shortened V by 3 bases and J by 5 bases, and 17 bases separated the two germline ends. This CDR3 comprises 15 residues. For the CDR3, the DNA is TGTGCCAGCAGCTCCTACGGACAAAGGTGGACTGAAGCTTTCTTT. Its translation is CASSSYGQRWTEAFF. The entire variable domain, with the rest obtained from reference TRBV5-6 and TRBJ1-1, is as follows: DAGVTQSPTHLIKTRGQQVTLRCSPKSGHDTVSWYQQALGQGPQFIFQYYEEEERQRGNFPDRFSGHQFPNYSSELNVNALLLGDSALYLCASSSYGQRWTEAFFGQGTRLTVV.

The chain joins TRBV21-1 to TRBJ2-3. TRBV21-1 is classified as a pseudogene. The CDR3 runs 15 residues. In DNA, the CDR3 is TGTGCCAGCAGCGCGGCGGGACACCTCACAGATACGCAGTATTTT. Its protein product is CASSAAGHLTDTQYF.

The rearrangement links TRBV4-1 to TRBJ2-3, with 10 bases fitting TRBD2. The V and J ends lost 7 bases and 4 bases, in that order; junction bases with no gene match: 8. The length of the CDR3 is 15 residues. Germline V gives CDR1 MGHRA, CDR2 YSYEKL. The CDR3 sequence is CASKPAGGLADTQYF. As DNA, the CDR3 is TGCGCCAGCAAGCCAGCGGGGGGGCTCGCAGATACGCAGTATTTT.

The rearrangement joins TRBV7-2 to TRBJ1-2; D gene ambiguous. Between the trimmed V and J ends, which lost 5 bases and 1 base, there was a span of 8 bases. The germline CDR1 and CDR2 sequences are SGHTA and FQGNSA. CDR3 size: 13 residues. CDR3 nucleotides: TGTGCCAGCAGCCCCGCCGATAACTATGGCTACACCTTC. It specifies CASSPADNYGYTF. The entire variable domain, with the rest obtained from reference TRBV7-2 and TRBJ1-2, is as follows: GAGVSQSPSNKVTEKGKDVELRCDPISGHTALYWYRQSLGQGLEFLIYFQGNSAPDKSGLPSDRFSAERTGGSVSTLTIQRTQQEDSAVYLCASSPADNYGYTFGSGTRLTVV.

DNA for the CDR3: TGTGCCTGGAGTAGGACAGTCAATGGCTACACCTTC. This gives the protein CAWSRTVNGYTF. The genes are TRBV30 and TRBJ1-2, with D possibly being TRBD1 (6 bases). CDR1 GTSNPN and CDR2 SVGIG come from the germline V gene (reference sequence). The CDR3 is 12 amino acids. V shed 2 bases and J shed 6 bases, with 10 bases lying between them.

The chain recombines TRBV28 with TRBJ1-5; D not certain. CDR1 and CDR2 from the germline V gene are MDHEN and SYDVKM. V lost 3 bases to trimming and J lost 3 bases, with 9 bases between them. The CDR3 covers 14 residues. The DNA of the CDR3 is TGTGCCAGCAGTTTTTTCCAGGACAATCAGCCCCAGCATTTT. Amino acid sequence: CASSFFQDNQPQHF.

V usage is TRBV5-4 and J usage is TRBJ2-6; D uncertain. V lost 0 bases and J 2 bases, leaving 6 bases between the germline ends. CDR1 is SGHNT, CDR2 YYREEE, per germline (reference sequence). The CDR3 consists of 15 residues. In nucleotides, the CDR3 is TGTGCCAGCAGCTTGGCCACGGCTGGGGCCAACGTCCTGACTTTC. Translated: CASSLATAGANVLTF.

The chain carries TRBV5-1 and TRBJ1-1; D may be TRBD1 (5 bases). The CDR3 loop spans 16 amino acids. V was shortened by 3 bases and J by 2 bases, with 17 bases between the two germline ends. Germline V gives CDR1 SGHRS, CDR2 YFSETQ. CDR3: CASSWAPGYSNTEAFF. CDR3 DNA sequence: TGCGCCAGCAGCTGGGCCCCAGGGTACAGCAACACTGAAGCTTTCTTT. Complete variable domain (other parts from reference TRBV5-1 and TRBJ1-1): KAGVTQTPRYLIKTRGQQVTLSCSPISGHRSVSWYQQTPGQGLQFLFEYFSETQRNKGNFPGRFSGRQFSNSRSEMNVSTLELGDSALYLCASSWAPGYSNTEAFFGQGTRLTVV.

V usage is TRBV3-1 (or the pseudogene TRBV3-2) and J usage is TRBJ2-2; a possible D gene is TRBD2 (5 bases). The germline CDR1 and CDR2 sequences are LGHDT and YNNKEL (reference sequence). Trimming removed 6 bases at V and 4 bases at J, with 9 bases between. The CDR3 totals 13 residues. Written as DNA, the CDR3 is TGTGCCAGCAGTCTACTAGGCACCGGGGAGCTGTTTTTT. It codes for CASSLLGTGELFF.

The chain recombines TRBV27 with TRBJ2-2; D may be TRBD1 (5 bases). The CDR3 loop spans 18 amino acids. Germline V gives CDR1 MNHEY, CDR2 SMNVEV (reference sequence). Trimming pared 3 bases from V and 1 base from J, leaving 18 bases between. For the CDR3, the DNA is TGTGCCAGCAGTTTGTTGTTATTCGGGCAGGGGAACACCGGGGAGCTGTTTTTT. This gives the protein CASSLLLFGQGNTGELFF.

This clone was seen only a few times. This chain links TRBV6-2 or TRBV6-3 with TRBJ2-1; 12 bases agree with TRBD2. CDR3 length: 16 amino acids. The V gene's germline CDR1 is MNHEY and CDR2 SVGEGT. V shed 0 bases, J shed 8 bases, and the junction held 5 bases outside the gene matches. The CDR3 bases are TGTGCCAGCAGTTACTCGACTAGCGGGGGCCAGTATGAGCAGTTCTTC. The encoded protein is CASSYSTSGGQYEQFF.

This chain links TRBV30 with TRBJ1-4; D uncertain. In germline, CDR1 is GTSNPN, CDR2 SVGIG (reference sequence). The V end was cut by 8 bases, the J end by 8 bases, with 18 bases between. The CDR3 sequence is 13 residues long. In DNA, the CDR3 is TGTGCCCACCACGGGCCGGAAGGAGAAAAACTGTTTTTT. This gives the protein CAHHGPEGEKLFF.

V usage is TRBV6-4 and J usage is TRBJ2-5; D remains unclear. Germline V CDR1 and CDR2: MRHNA, SNTAGT. Trimming removed 6 bases at V and 3 bases at J, with 8 bases between. The CDR3 is 12 amino acids. This chain's CDR3 is CASRATEETQYF. The CDR3 coding sequence is TGTGCCAGCAGGGCTACAGAAGAGACCCAGTACTTC.

As DNA, the CDR3 is TGTGCCAGCGCGAGACAGGGCCTCAATCAGCCCCAGCATTTT. Translation: CASARQGLNQPQHF. The chain is built from TRBV27 and TRBJ1-5; 7 bases are a match to TRBD1. V was pared by 8 bases and J by 3 bases, with 7 bases of the junction left unmatched. This CDR3 region has 14 residues. Per germline, CDR1 MNHEY and CDR2 SMNVEV (reference sequence).

In this sample, this clone turned up a few times. The chain is built from TRBV7-9 and TRBJ1-2; no reliable D call. CDR1 and CDR2 from the germline V gene are SEHNR and FQNEAQ (reference sequence). Trimming took 8 bases from V and 5 from J, leaving 15 bases between them. The CDR3 extends over 13 amino acids. CDR3 sequence: CASQGSPIYGYTF. Written as DNA, the CDR3 is TGTGCCAGCCAAGGGAGCCCTATTTATGGCTACACCTTC. The full variable domain, its missing parts supplied by reference TRBV7-9 and TRBJ1-2, is DTGVSQNPRHKITKRGQNVTFRCDPISEHNRLYWYRQTLGQGPEFLTYFQNEAQLEKSRLLSDRFSAERPKGSFSTLEIQRTEQGDSAMYLCASQGSPIYGYTFGSGTRLTVV.

The chain is built from TRBV19 and TRBJ2-1; 15 bases fit TRBD2. The J segment lost 4 bases and the V segment lost 6 bases, leaving 4 bases of the junction unmatched. CDR3 length equals 16 residues. Germline V gives CDR1 LNHDA, CDR2 SQIVND (reference sequence). The CDR3 DNA is TGTGCCAGTAGGGGACTAGCGGGGGGTACGTACAATGAGCAGTTCTTC. Translated: CASRGLAGGTYNEQFF.

The rearrangement joins TRBV4-1 to TRBJ1-2; 7 bases align to TRBD1. CDR1 MGHRA and CDR2 YSYEKL come from the germline V gene. This CDR3 has 16 residues. The ends lost 0 bases at V and 2 bases at J; junction bases unmatched: 6. CDR3 nucleotides: TGCGCCAGCAGCCAAGACCCGGGACAGAGAAACTATGGCTACACCTTC. It is translated as CASSQDPGQRNYGYTF.

This CDR3 reads CASRPALGETQYF. The CDR3 bases are TGTGCCAGCAGACCGGCCCTGGGGGAGACCCAGTACTTC. This sequence joins TRBV6-5 and TRBJ2-5, with D uncertain. CDR3 length equals 13 residues. The ends were cut back, 6 bases at V and 5 bases at J, with 13 bases in the middle. Germline V gene sequence: CDR1 MNHEY, CDR2 SVGAGI.